What follows are 14 T cell receptor beta chains derived from one specimen sequenced in a study of glioma-infiltrating T cells. Amplification of TCR alpha and beta CDR3 regions from RNA used iRepertoire nested multiplex PCR. MiXCR, run by TCRdb on the multiplex PCR reads, gives a single entry per CDR3 protein. The sample lists fewer than 200,000 distinct CDR3 sequences; around 32% were seen once. The specimen was glioma tissue, nonneoplastic brain tissue, or PBMCs (not recorded which). Source of these receptors: a human donor with low-grade glioma or glioblastoma, undergoing nonglioma brain surgery, or in good health (not recorded which).

This clonotype was seen ten or more times. The chain uses TRBV10-3 and TRBJ2-6; D possibly corresponds to TRBD1 (6 bases). Germline V CDR1 and CDR2: ENHRY, SYGVKD. V dropped 1 base and J dropped 2 bases, with 18 bases sitting between them. The CDR3 covers 19 residues. In DNA form, the CDR3 reads TGTGCCATCAGTGAGTACCCTGGACAGTCGGTAACTGGGGCCAACGTCCTGACTTTC. It translates to CAISEYPGQSVTGANVLTF.

Ten or more counts support this clonotype. The V call is TRBV20-1, the J call TRBJ2-1, with 8 nucleotides matching TRBD2. The CDR3 covers 17 residues. Germline V CDR1 and CDR2: DFQATT, SNEGSKA (reference sequence). The ends lost 1 base at V and 1 base at J; junction bases unmatched: 9. CDR3 sequence reads: CSARAHAGGDSYNEQFF. The CDR3 DNA follows: TGCAGTGCTAGAGCCCACGCGGGAGGTGATTCCTACAATGAGCAGTTCTTC.

This clonotype was recorded at least ten times. The rearrangement uses TRBV25-1 and TRBJ1-2, with D possibly TRBD1 on 5 matching bases. The CDR3 is 12 amino acids. V shed 6 bases and J shed 9 bases, with 14 bases lying between them. Germline CDR1 is MGHDK and CDR2 is SYGVNS. CDR3 in amino acids: CASRGVGGSYTF. DNA of the CDR3: TGTGCCAGCAGGGGAGTGGGGGGTAGCTACACCTTC.

This clonotype was recorded a few times. V usage is TRBV29-1 and J usage is TRBJ1-2; D ambiguous. Trimming shortened V by 5 bases and J by 5 bases, and 9 bases separated the two germline ends. The CDR3 has 11 amino acids. The V gene's germline CDR1 is SQVTM and CDR2 ANQGSEA. In DNA form, the CDR3 reads TGCAGCGTTTCTGACGGTTATGGCTACACCTTC. It specifies CSVSDGYGYTF.

Remarks on this clonotype: Germline is not matched at one junction end, which may reflect a read error. J is TRBJ1-1 and V is TRBV6-1; D possibly corresponds to TRBD1 (6 bases). The germline V gene has CDR1 MNHNS and CDR2 SASEGT. The CDR3 totals 15 residues. The CDR3 reads CAISEGERVWTEAFF. The CDR3 nucleotides are TGTGCCATCAGTGAGGGGGAGAGGGTTTGGACTGAAGCTTTCTTT.

This chain joins TRBV7-9 and TRBJ2-7; D tentatively reads TRBD1 or TRBD2 (5 bases each). The CDR3 contains 14 residues. Per the germline V gene, CDR1 is SEHNR and CDR2 is FQNEAQ (reference sequence). V lost 2 bases and J 8 bases, leaving 16 bases between the germline ends. CDR3 nucleotides: TGTGCCAGCAGCTTAACCTGGGACGGGTCACAGCAGTACTTC. This codes for CASSLTWDGSQQYF.

This clonotype occurred many times. The chain links TRBV27 to TRBJ2-7, with 7 bases that match TRBD1. The CDR3 spans 14 residues. The junction had 6 bases not matched to a gene; V was cut back by 5 bases and J by 2 bases. Germline V gives CDR1 MNHEY, CDR2 SMNVEV (reference sequence). The CDR3 protein is CASSKDRVAYEQYF. DNA for the CDR3: TGTGCCAGCAGTAAAGACAGGGTCGCCTACGAGCAGTACTTC.

This clonotype has a count of ten or more. V and J are TRBV27 and TRBJ2-1, with D perhaps matching TRBD2 (6 bases). V was pared by 5 bases and J by 0 bases, with 11 bases between. The germline CDR1 and CDR2 sequences are MNHEY and SMNVEV (reference sequence). The CDR3 consists of 15 residues. The CDR3 protein is CASSDRDSSYNEQFF. CDR3 in DNA: TGTGCCAGCAGTGACCGGGACTCCTCCTACAATGAGCAGTTCTTC.

Concerning this clonotype itself: This CDR3 fails to terminate in the conserved phenylalanine or tryptophan, so it likely reflects a read error. The rearrangement joins TRBV30 to TRBJ2-1; D may be TRBD2 (5 bases). CDR1 is GTSNPN, CDR2 SVGIG, per germline (reference sequence). The CDR3 totals 12 residues. Trimming shortened V by 0 bases and J by 11 bases, and 11 bases separated the two germline ends. The CDR3 sequence is CAWSVGLTQQFL. Here the CDR3 DNA reads TGTGCCTGGAGTGTAGGACTCACACAGCAGTTCTTA.

The rearrangement joins TRBV27 to TRBJ2-7; D may match TRBD1 or TRBD2 (5 bases each). The germline V and J ends were trimmed by 2 bases and 5 bases, with 13 bases remaining between them. Germline V CDR1 and CDR2: MNHEY, SMNVEV (reference sequence). The CDR3 has 14 amino acids. The CDR3 sequence: CASSLNGARHEQYF. The DNA of the CDR3 is TGTGCCAGCAGTTTAAACGGGGCCCGTCACGAGCAGTACTTC.

This clonotype was observed many times. CDR3: CASRVGSNYGYTF. CDR3 bases: TGTGCCAGCAGAGTGGGGTCTAACTATGGCTACACCTTC. The chain is built from TRBV28 and TRBJ1-2, with unresolved D. The CDR3 is 13 residues long. Trimming left V 6 bases short and J 0 bases short, with 8 bases between. Per germline, CDR1 MDHEN and CDR2 SYDVKM.

Note on this clonotype: Since no conserved phenylalanine or tryptophan closes the CDR3, a read error is the likely cause. The chain carries TRBV10-3 and TRBJ2-2; D unclear. Germline V gene data show CDR1 as ENHRY and CDR2 as SYGVKD. The ends were cut back, 0 bases at V and 4 bases at J, with 9 bases in the middle. This CDR3 contains 15 residues. This chain's CDR3 is CAISESSSSTGELFL. The CDR3 DNA sequence: TGTGCCATCAGTGAGTCCAGCAGCAGCACCGGGGAGCTGTTTCTT.

This clonotype was detected ten times or more. The chain combines TRBV4-2 with TRBJ2-1, with a tentative D call TRBD2 (5 bases). V lost 1 base, J lost 5 bases, and 12 bases lay in between. CDR1 is LGHNA and CDR2 is YNFKEQ in the germline V gene. The CDR3 spans 15 residues. This CDR3 reads CASSQGETRDNEQFF. CDR3 DNA sequence: TGTGCCAGCAGCCAAGGGGAAACTAGGGACAATGAGCAGTTCTTC.

V gene TRBV4-1 combines with J gene TRBJ2-7; 7 bases match TRBD2. Germline CDR1 and CDR2: MGHRA and YSYEKL. This CDR3 is 16 amino acids long. V was clipped by 0 bases and J by 4 bases; unmatched bases: 9. The CDR3 reads CASSQERGKENYEQYF. The CDR3 nucleotides are TGCGCCAGCAGCCAAGAGCGGGGGAAAGAGAATTACGAGCAGTACTTC.